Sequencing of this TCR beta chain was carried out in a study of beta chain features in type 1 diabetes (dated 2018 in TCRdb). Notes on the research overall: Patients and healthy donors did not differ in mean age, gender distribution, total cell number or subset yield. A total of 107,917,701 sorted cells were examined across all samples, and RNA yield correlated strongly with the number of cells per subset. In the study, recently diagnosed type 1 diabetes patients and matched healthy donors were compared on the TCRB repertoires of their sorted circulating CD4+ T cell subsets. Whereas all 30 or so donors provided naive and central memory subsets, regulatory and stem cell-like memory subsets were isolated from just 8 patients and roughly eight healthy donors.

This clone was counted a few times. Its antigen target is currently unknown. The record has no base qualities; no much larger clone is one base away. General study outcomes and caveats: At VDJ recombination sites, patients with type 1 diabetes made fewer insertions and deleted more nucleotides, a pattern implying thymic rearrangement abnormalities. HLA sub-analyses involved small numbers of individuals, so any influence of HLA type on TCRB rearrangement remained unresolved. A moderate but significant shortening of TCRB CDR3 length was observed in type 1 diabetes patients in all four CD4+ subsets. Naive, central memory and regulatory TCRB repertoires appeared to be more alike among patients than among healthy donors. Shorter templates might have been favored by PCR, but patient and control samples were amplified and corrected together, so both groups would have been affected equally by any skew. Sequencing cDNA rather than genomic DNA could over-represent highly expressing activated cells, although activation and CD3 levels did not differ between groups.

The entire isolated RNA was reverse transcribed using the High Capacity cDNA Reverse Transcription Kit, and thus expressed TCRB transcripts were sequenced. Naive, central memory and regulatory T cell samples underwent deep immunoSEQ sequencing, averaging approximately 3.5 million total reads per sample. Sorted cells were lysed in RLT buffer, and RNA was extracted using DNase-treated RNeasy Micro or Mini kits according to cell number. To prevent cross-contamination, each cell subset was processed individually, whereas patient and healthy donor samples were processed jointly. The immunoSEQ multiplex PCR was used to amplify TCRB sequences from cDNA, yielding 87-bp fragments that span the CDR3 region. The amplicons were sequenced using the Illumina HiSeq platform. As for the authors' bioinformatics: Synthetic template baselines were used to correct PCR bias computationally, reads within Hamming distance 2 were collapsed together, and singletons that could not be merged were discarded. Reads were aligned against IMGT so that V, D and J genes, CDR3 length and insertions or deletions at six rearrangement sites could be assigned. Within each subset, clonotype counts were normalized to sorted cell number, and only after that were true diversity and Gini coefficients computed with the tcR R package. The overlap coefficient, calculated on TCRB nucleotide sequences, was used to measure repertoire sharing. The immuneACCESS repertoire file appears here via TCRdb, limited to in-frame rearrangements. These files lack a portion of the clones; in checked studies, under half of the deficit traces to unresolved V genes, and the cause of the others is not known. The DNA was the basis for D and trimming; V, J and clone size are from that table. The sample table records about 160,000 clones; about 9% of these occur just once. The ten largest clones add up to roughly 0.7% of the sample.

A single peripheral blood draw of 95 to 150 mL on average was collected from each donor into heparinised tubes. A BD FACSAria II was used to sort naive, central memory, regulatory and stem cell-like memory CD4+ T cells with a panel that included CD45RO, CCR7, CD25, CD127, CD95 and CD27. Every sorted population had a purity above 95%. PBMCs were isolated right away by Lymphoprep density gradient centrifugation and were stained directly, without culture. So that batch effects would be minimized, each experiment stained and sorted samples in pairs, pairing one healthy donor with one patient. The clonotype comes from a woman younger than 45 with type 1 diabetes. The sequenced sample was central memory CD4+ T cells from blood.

The nucleotides are TGTGCCAGCAGCTCCCTAGGGGCGAACACTGAAGCTTTCTTT. This gives the protein CASSSLGANTEAFF. The chain is assembled from TRBV7-3 and TRBJ1-1; D gene: possibly TRBD1, on 5 matching bases. The CDR3 runs 14 amino acids, cysteine and phenylalanine included. This entry keeps only the CDR3 DNA: 42 bases, framed from base 1. The germline V gene gives CDR1 as SGHTA and CDR2 as FQGTGA. The V end loses 4 bases and the J end loses 1 base, and a stretch of 10 bases separates them.